The next 11 T cell receptor beta chains were all read from a single sample in a study of OX40 agonist ivuxolimab in advanced cancers. Libraries were prepared by immunoSEQ multiplex PCR; TCRdb keeps only in-frame clonotypes and omits some of them. The repertoire has tens of thousands of clones, 88% of them found once; the top ten carry less than 4%. The sample in question was CD4+ or CD8+ T cells sorted from blood, obtained in a trial of the OX40 agonist ivuxolimab. The receptors shown here come from an adult with an advanced solid tumor such as melanoma, head and neck, liver or kidney cancer.

The chain carries TRBV6-5 and TRBJ2-7, with TRBD1 matching 9 bases. CDR3 length: 15 residues. Trimming removed 2 bases from V and 6 bases from J; junction bases left unmatched: 8. In germline, CDR1 is MNHEY, CDR2 SVGAGI. DNA for the CDR3: TGTGCCAGCAGTTACGGGGGGACAGGGCCGTCCGAGCAGTACTTC. This translates into CASSYGGTGPSEQYF.

The chain has TRBV28 and TRBJ1-4; perhaps TRBD1 as D (5 bases). Between the trimmed V and J ends, which lost 5 bases and 7 bases, there was a span of 17 bases. The CDR3 contains 15 residues. CDR1 and CDR2 (germline): MDHEN, SYDVKM. The CDR3 region is CASSLMTGRGEKLFF. The CDR3 region has the DNA TGTGCCAGCAGTCTTATGACGGGGCGGGGTGAAAAACTGTTTTTT.

This clone occurred once. The CDR3 is CASSRDSPNYGYTF. In nucleotides, the CDR3 is TGTGCCAGCAGTAGGGACAGCCCTAACTATGGCTACACCTTC. This chain connects TRBV5-5 to TRBJ1-2; TRBD1 aligns across 7 bases. Germline V lookup: CDR1 SGHKS, CDR2 YYEKEE (reference sequence). The CDR3 is 14 amino acids. The junction had 4 bases not matched to a gene; V was cut back by 5 bases and J by 0 bases.

The genes are TRBV7-2 and TRBJ1-6; D is unresolved. CDR1 and CDR2 from the germline V gene are SGHTA and FQGNSA. V lost 2 bases to trimming and J lost 9 bases, with 8 bases between them. The CDR3 loop spans 13 amino acids. The CDR3 sequence: CASSLTAFSPLHF. CDR3 nucleotide sequence: TGTGCCAGCAGCTTAACCGCATTTTCACCCCTCCACTTT.

In this sample, this clone turned up a few times. Other DNA variants within this sample encode the same CDR3. This chain joins TRBV6-5 and TRBJ1-5; TRBD1 aligns across 8 bases. After removal of 0 bases from V and 2 bases from J, the junction contained 3 bases not matched to a gene. Germline values: CDR1 MNHEY, CDR2 SVGAGI. The CDR3 extends over 16 amino acids. The CDR3 spells CASSYSGTGGNQPQHF. In DNA form, the CDR3 reads TGTGCCAGCAGTTACTCAGGGACAGGAGGCAATCAGCCCCAGCATTTT.

The chain uses TRBV19 and TRBJ1-5; D gene uncertain. Trimming took off 3 bases at V and 2 bases at J, with 14 bases between the two ends. This CDR3 has 16 amino acids. Looked up from germline, CDR1 is LNHDA and CDR2 is SQIVND (reference sequence). The CDR3 here is CASSIYLVGGNQPQHF. In nucleotides, the CDR3 is TGTGCCAGTAGTATCTATCTCGTTGGTGGCAATCAGCCCCAGCATTTT.

V and J are TRBV6-5 and TRBJ2-7; D may be TRBD1 (6 bases). Germline CDR1 and CDR2: MNHEY and SVGAGI. This CDR3 spans 15 amino acids. V was cut by 3 bases and J by 7 bases, with 19 bases left in between. CDR3 nucleotide sequence: TGTGCCAGCAGTTATGACCCAGGGGTAGTTGGAGAGCAGTACTTC. Protein product: CASSYDPGVVGEQYF.

V and J are TRBV28 and TRBJ1-5; no clear D gene. Trimming stripped 6 bases from V and 3 bases from J, with 12 bases between. The CDR3 consists of 14 residues. Germline CDR1 and CDR2: MDHEN and SYDVKM. The CDR3 loop reads CASSREGNNQPQHF. CDR3 bases: TGTGCCAGCAGCCGAGAGGGTAACAATCAGCCCCAGCATTTT.

J is TRBJ1-2 and V is TRBV10-3, with a possible D match to TRBD1 (6 bases). This CDR3 spans 14 amino acids. Trimming pared 4 bases from V and 2 bases from J, leaving 11 bases between. Germline CDR1 ENHRY, CDR2 SYGVKD. DNA of the CDR3: TGTGCCATCAGTGCGTCGGGACACAACTATGGCTACACCTTC. Translated: CAISASGHNYGYTF.

This clone occurred a few times. This chain links TRBV7-9 with TRBJ1-5; D might be TRBD1 (6 bases). The ends were cut back, 4 bases at V and 1 base at J, with 8 bases in the middle. The CDR3 spans 14 residues. Germline loops: CDR1 SEHNR, CDR2 FQNEAQ (reference sequence). CDR3 protein: CASSSDRSNQPQHF. The CDR3, as DNA: TGTGCCAGCAGCTCAGACAGGAGCAATCAGCCCCAGCATTTT.

The V gene is TRBV19, the J gene TRBJ1-1; 8 positions agree with TRBD1. The CDR3 is 15 amino acids. With V trimmed by 7 bases and J by 2 bases, 9 bases remained unmatched. Germline V CDR1 and CDR2: LNHDA, SQIVND (reference sequence). The CDR3 sequence is CASTPSPGGNTEAFF. CDR3 in DNA: TGTGCCAGTACTCCTAGCCCAGGGGGCAACACTGAAGCTTTCTTT.